This TCR beta chain was obtained from a study of cytomegalovirus exposure and HLA in healthy donors. Study conclusions and caveats: The Asian-associated ancestry cluster reportedly had fewer N-insertions than the approximately 690-donor mean in a later analysis. Most subjects had HLA-A and HLA-B alleles reportedly predicted accurately by TCR beta sequences. Several of the most significant clusters were apparently associated with common viral pathogens in a later analysis. A few CMV-associated chains were confirmed in vitro to be specific for CMV antigens.

The CDR3 has 11 amino acids. CDR1 and CDR2 from the germline V gene are GTSNPN and SVGIG (reference sequence). Trimming pared 5 bases from V and 3 bases from J, leaving 7 bases between. The PCR was carried out with 60 Vbeta primers and 13 Jbeta primers. Assay: immunoSEQ multiplex PCR; the TCRdb copy retains only in-frame clones and omits some. The data hold some 200,000 clones, with around 86% observed a single time. As concerns this clone: Its specificity is not known.

The sequence was obtained from a man aged 35 to 55 in good health and CMV-seropositive. The chain couples TRBV30 to TRBJ2-5; D gene uncertain. Sequencing input: PBMCs. Written as DNA, the CDR3 is TGTGCCTGGGGGCTAAAAGAGACCCAGTACTTC. It encodes CAWGLKETQYF.